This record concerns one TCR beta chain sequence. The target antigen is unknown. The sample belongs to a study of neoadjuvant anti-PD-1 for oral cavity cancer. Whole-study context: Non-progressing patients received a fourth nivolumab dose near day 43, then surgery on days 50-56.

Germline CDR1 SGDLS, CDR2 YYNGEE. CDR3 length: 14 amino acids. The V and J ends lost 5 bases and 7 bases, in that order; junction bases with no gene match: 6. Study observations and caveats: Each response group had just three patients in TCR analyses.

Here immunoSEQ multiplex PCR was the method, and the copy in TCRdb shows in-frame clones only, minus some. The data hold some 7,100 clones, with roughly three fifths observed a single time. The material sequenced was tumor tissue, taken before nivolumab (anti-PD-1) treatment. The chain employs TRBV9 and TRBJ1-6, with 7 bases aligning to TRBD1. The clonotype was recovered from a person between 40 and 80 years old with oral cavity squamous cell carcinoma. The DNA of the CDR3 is TGTGCCAGCAGGGGGCAGGGACAGAATTCACCCCTCCACTTT. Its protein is CASRGQGQNSPLHF.